The 19 T cell receptor beta chains given below trace back to one sample, sequenced in a study of early T cells in non-severe SARS-CoV-2 infection. One entry per CDR3 protein, called by TCRdb with MiXCR from the 5' RACE reads. The top ten clones hold approximately 5% of a sample with under 95,000 distinct CDR3 sequences, approximately 12% of them seen once. Material for sequencing was whole blood. These receptors were obtained from an adult who was a healthcare worker with PCR-confirmed SARS-CoV-2 infection or an uninfected control (not recorded which).

This clonotype was counted at least ten times. This chain connects TRBV18 to TRBJ1-4; D is undetermined. V gave up 0 bases and J gave up 4 bases, with 6 bases separating them. Germline V gives CDR1 KGHSH, CDR2 LQKENI. This CDR3 region has 14 residues. The CDR3 nucleotides read TGTGCCAGCTCACCACCGGGTAATAATGAAAAACTGTTTTTT. Its translation is CASSPPGNNEKLFF.

This clonotype was counted ten times or more. The V and J genes are TRBV11-2 and TRBJ1-2; D unclear. Germline assignment: CDR1 SGHAT and CDR2 FQNNGV. The CDR3 spans 14 residues. V dropped 5 bases and J dropped 6 bases, with 16 bases sitting between them. The CDR3, as DNA: TGTGCCAGCAGCCCGGCAGGCAGCCCTCATGGCTACACCTTC. It translates to CASSPAGSPHGYTF.

At least ten counts were recorded for this clonotype. The V call is TRBV6-6, the J call TRBJ1-5; D might be TRBD1 (6 bases). The V gene's germline CDR1 is MNHNY and CDR2 SVGAGI (reference sequence). Trimming stripped 5 bases from V and 4 bases from J, with 12 bases between. The CDR3 consists of 14 residues. The CDR3 loop is CASSDDRRNQPQHF. DNA of the CDR3: TGTGCCAGCAGTGACGACAGGAGGAATCAGCCCCAGCATTTT.

The rearrangement joins TRBV12-3 or TRBV12-4 to TRBJ2-1; weak D call: TRBD2 (7 bases). Trimming pared 5 bases from V and 7 bases from J, leaving 18 bases between. The CDR3 is 15 residues long. CDR3 nucleotide sequence: TGTGCCAGCAGTCCTAGGACGAGGGGGGGGAATGAGCAGTTCTTC. Translating gives CASSPRTRGGNEQFF.

The chain has TRBV10-3 and TRBJ2-7; D might be TRBD1 (7 bases). The CDR3 loop spans 11 amino acids. CDR1 ENHRY and CDR2 SYGVKD come from the germline V gene. Trimming took 11 bases from V and 5 from J, leaving 13 bases between them. CDR3: CAAGGGHEQYF. CDR3 DNA sequence: TGTGCCGCCGGAGGGGGCCACGAGCAGTACTTC.

This clonotype was seen a few times. The rearrangement joins TRBV19 to TRBJ1-5; tentatively, D is TRBD1 (5 bases). V was trimmed by 5 bases and J by 1 base, leaving 18 bases between them. Germline V gene lookup returns CDR1 LNHDA and CDR2 SQIVND (reference sequence). The CDR3 is 17 amino acids. CDR3 loop: CASSFPRGERSNQPQHF. The CDR3 DNA is TGTGCCAGTAGTTTCCCTCGAGGGGAGAGAAGCAATCAGCCCCAGCATTTT.

In its sample, this clonotype was seen a few times. The rearrangement joins TRBV12-3 or TRBV12-4 to TRBJ1-1, with D uncertain. Trimming cost V 6 bases and J 11 bases, with 16 bases left between them. The CDR3 runs 12 residues. DNA for the CDR3: TGTGCCAGCAGATCGTCCGGAGTAGTCGCTTTCTTT. This encodes CASRSSGVVAFF.

Concerning this clonotype: A clone one base away is much larger, so this may be a read error. This chain connects TRBV21-1 to TRBJ2-5; the D call in the table, TRBD1, was not verified against the DNA. TRBV21-1 constitutes a pseudogene. CDR3 length equals 16 residues. CDR3 loop: CASSNGIGAYQETQYF. The CDR3 DNA reads TGTGCCAGCAGCAACGGTATAGGGGCGTACCAAGAGACCCAGTACTTC.

The table lists this clonotype with a few counts. V is TRBV6-5 and J is TRBJ2-1; TRBD2 is a possible D gene (6 bases). CDR3 length: 13 amino acids. Trimming pared 6 bases from V and 12 bases from J, leaving 18 bases between. CDR1 and CDR2 (germline): MNHEY, SVGAGI. Here the CDR3 DNA reads TGTGCCAGCAGAAACGTTGATGGGGGAGGGCAGTTCTTC. This encodes CASRNVDGGGQFF.

This clonotype was seen at least ten times. The V gene is TRBV7-8, the J gene TRBJ2-3; unclear D gene. The CDR3 spans 13 residues. CDR1 SGHVS and CDR2 FQNEAQ come from the germline V gene. V was cut by 5 bases and J by 1 base, with 7 bases left in between. CDR3 coding DNA: TGTGCCAGCAGCCTCCCCGGCACAGATACGCAGTATTTT. Amino acids: CASSLPGTDTQYF.

This sequence joins TRBV20-1 and TRBJ2-3; 10 nucleotides match TRBD1. The CDR3 loop spans 14 amino acids. With 6 bases clipped from V and 3 bases from J, the junction kept 6 bases outside the gene matches. CDR1 and CDR2 (germline): DFQATT, SNEGSKA (reference sequence). DNA for the CDR3: TGCAGTGCGCTGACAGGGGGCATAACAGATACGCAGTATTTT. Residues: CSALTGGITDTQYF.

The chain couples TRBV7-3 to TRBJ2-1; 9 positions match TRBD1. The CDR3 loop spans 17 amino acids. Germline V CDR1 and CDR2: SGHTA, FQGTGA. With 6 bases clipped from V and 5 bases from J, the junction kept 14 bases outside the gene matches. CDR3 amino acids: CASSHSSGTGPNNEQFF. CDR3 DNA sequence: TGTGCCAGCAGTCATTCCTCCGGGACAGGGCCCAACAATGAGCAGTTCTTC.

The CDR3 sequence is CASGLWGAKGYGYTF. The CDR3 DNA reads TGTGCTAGTGGTTTATGGGGGGCGAAGGGCTATGGCTACACCTTC. The chain recombines TRBV12-5 with TRBJ1-2; D might be TRBD1 (6 bases). Germline CDR1 is LGHNT and CDR2 is FRNRAP. The CDR3 runs to 15 residues. Trimming pared 3 bases from V and 4 bases from J, leaving 15 bases between.

The chain carries TRBV12-3 or TRBV12-4 and TRBJ1-1; D gene uncertain. Deletions cut 5 bases from V and 4 bases from J, with 14 bases between. The CDR3 consists of 14 residues. CDR3 in amino acids: CASSPRRRITEAFF. The DNA of the CDR3 is TGTGCCAGCAGTCCCCGACGGAGGATCACTGAAGCTTTCTTT.

This chain uses TRBV6-6 with TRBJ1-6; D not certain. This CDR3 comprises 16 residues. CDR1 and CDR2 from the germline V gene are MNHNY and SVGAGI (reference sequence). The V end was cut by 5 bases, the J end by 6 bases, with 17 bases between. The CDR3 DNA follows: TGTGCCAGCAGTCCAATTCCGGGCCTATCTAATTCACCCCTCCACTTT. It encodes CASSPIPGLSNSPLHF.

This clonotype was detected a few times. This chain joins TRBV6-5 and TRBJ2-5, with TRBD2 identical over 9 bases. This CDR3 has 18 amino acids. The ends lost 3 bases at V and 2 bases at J; junction bases unmatched: 13. The germline CDR1 and CDR2 sequences are MNHEY and SVGAGI. The CDR3 here is CASSYSGSLSLLQETQYF. In DNA form, the CDR3 reads TGTGCCAGCAGTTATAGCGGGAGCCTCTCCTTATTGCAAGAGACCCAGTACTTC.

This clonotype was seen repeatedly, ten times or more. The chain links TRBV30 to TRBJ2-7; D is possibly TRBD1 (6 bases). From germline, CDR1 is GTSNPN and CDR2 SVGIG (reference sequence). The V and J ends lost 2 bases and 4 bases respectively, with 12 bases between them. The CDR3 is made up of 13 amino acids. The CDR3 reads CAWSSGQIYEQYF. The CDR3 coding sequence is TGTGCCTGGAGTAGTGGACAGATTTACGAGCAGTACTTC.

V is TRBV19 and J is TRBJ2-7; 7 bases match TRBD1. After removal of 5 bases from V and 2 bases from J, the junction contained 0 bases not matched to a gene. The germline V gene has CDR1 LNHDA and CDR2 SQIVND (reference sequence). The CDR3 runs to 12 residues. DNA of the CDR3: TGTGCCAGTAGTGGGACAGCCTACGAGCAGTACTTC. This encodes CASSGTAYEQYF.

The J gene is TRBJ1-2, the V gene TRBV19, with 7 bases lining up with TRBD1. CDR1 is LNHDA, CDR2 SQIVND, per germline (reference sequence). V shed 7 bases and J 2 bases; nucleotides not matched to a gene: 4. This CDR3 is built from 13 residues. The CDR3 DNA sequence: TGTGCCAGTATCGGGGGACAGAACTATGGCTACACCTTC. Protein product: CASIGGQNYGYTF. Complete variable domain (other parts from reference TRBV19 and TRBJ1-2): DGGITQSPKYLFRKEGQNVTLSCEQNLNHDAMYWYRQDPGQGLRLIYYSQIVNDFQKGDIAEGYSVSREKKESFPLTVTSAQKNPTAFYLCASIGGQNYGYTFGSGTRLTVV.